This TCR beta chain was sequenced in a study of shared clonotypes between healthy human individuals. Notes on the study in general: The donor pool, a small one, limited the genetic and exposure-history diversity represented. The study generally estimated greater richness for naive than memory subsets. Shared across a few donors were about 4.8% of the naive CD4 clonotypes.

Comment on this clone: Antigen specificity is unknown. This CDR3 is also generated by other DNA sequences in the sample.

At the deep level, the assay was run. Using immunoSEQ multiplex PCR, the repertoire was profiled, and TCRdb retains in-frame clones only, with some absent. Among 2,500,000 or so clones listed, under 95% were seen once. What was sequenced was naive CD4+ T cells from PBMCs. The sample's subset: CD45RA+ positively selected. The clonotype originates from a man aged 18-30 years in good health. Some clones in this sample may be carry-over from other donors' samples.

The CDR3 DNA reads as TGTGCCTGGAGGTCGTACTACGAGCAGTACTTC. Residues: CAWRSYYEQYF. The V and J genes are TRBV30 and TRBJ2-7; D call uncertain. The V gene lost 3 bases and the J gene lost 3 bases, with 6 bases spanning the gap. The CDR3 extends over 11 amino acids. Looked up from germline, CDR1 is GTSNPN and CDR2 is SVGIG (reference sequence).